These 7 T cell receptor beta chains were sequenced from one sample in a study of spatial heterogeneity in lung cancer. TCRdb passed the 5' RACE reads through MiXCR, listing each CDR3 protein once. The table shows about 6,900 distinct CDR3 sequences, with roughly 6.1% occurring only once. Described time point: sample taken at primary tumor resection. Researchers sequenced whole RNA taken from tumor, nontumor lung or frozen PBMC without sorting. The specimen comprised normal lung tissue next to the tumor, sampled at surgery. The receptors were sampled from a female donor with early-stage non-small cell lung cancer.

This clonotype is deemed medium-sized. The library was prepared for alpha chains; this beta chain is a stray read, so its frequency means little. The CDR3 DNA reads as TGTGCCAGCAGTTCATCGCACCTGTTGGGTTTAGGTCAGCCCCAGCATTTT. As protein: CASSSSHLLGLGQPQHF. V usage is TRBV28 and J usage is TRBJ1-5; unclear D gene. Germline lookup yields CDR1 MDHEN and CDR2 SYDVKM. The CDR3 extends over 17 amino acids. V lost 4 bases, J lost 6 bases, and 22 bases lay in between.

This clonotype is medium-sized in the sample. Within a library made for alpha chains, this beta chain is off target, and its count is uninformative. This chain connects TRBV5-1 to TRBJ2-2, with 7 bases matching TRBD2. The CDR3 covers 15 residues. Germline assignment: CDR1 SGHRS and CDR2 YFSETQ. With V trimmed by 5 bases and J by 5 bases, 9 bases remained unmatched. CDR3 sequence reads: CASRMWEGPTGELFF. CDR3 bases: TGCGCCAGCAGAATGTGGGAGGGCCCGACCGGGGAGCTGTTTTTT.

The table lists this clonotype with a few counts. Since the library was made to target alpha chains, this beta chain is a stray read and its abundance is not meaningful. The chain links TRBV29-1 to TRBJ1-1, with D hard to call. Germline V CDR1 and CDR2: SQVTM, ANQGSEA. Trimming removed 4 bases from V and 2 bases from J, with 5 bases in between. This CDR3 contains 11 residues. The CDR3 loop is CSVALNTEAFF. CDR3 bases: TGCAGCGTTGCCCTAAACACTGAAGCTTTCTTT.

In this sample, this clonotype turned up many times. Little can be read into the size of this beta chain, an off-target read in a library designed for alpha chains. The J gene is TRBJ2-7, the V gene TRBV27, with 7 bases matching TRBD1. Germline trimming cut 3 bases from V and 4 bases from J; bases unmatched to any gene: 9. This CDR3 region has 15 residues. The germline V gene has CDR1 MNHEY and CDR2 SMNVEV (reference sequence). This chain's CDR3 is CASSFSGTATYEQYF. The DNA of the CDR3 is TGTGCCAGCAGTTTTTCGGGGACAGCCACTTACGAGCAGTACTTC.

In its sample, this clonotype was seen many times. Because this beta chain is a stray read in a library intended to capture alpha chains, its abundance should not be given much weight. V and J are TRBV11-1 and TRBJ2-5; D uncertain. CDR1 and CDR2 (germline): SGHAT, FQDESV (reference sequence). Trimming removed 6 bases from V and 4 bases from J, with 9 bases in between. There are 12 residues in the CDR3. CDR3 in amino acids: CASRTSGETQYF. The CDR3 nucleotides read TGTGCCAGCAGAACAAGTGGAGAGACCCAGTACTTC. Full variable domain (missing parts from reference TRBV11-1 and TRBJ2-5): EAEVAQSPRYKITEKSQAVAFWCDPISGHATLYWYRQILGQGPELLVQFQDESVVDDSQLPKDRFSAERLKGVDSTLKIQPAELGDSAMYLCASRTSGETQYFGPGTRLLVL.

This clonotype qualifies as medium-sized. This beta chain lies outside the target of a library built for alpha chains; its clone size means little. CDR3 sequence (DNA): TGTGCCAGCAGTTACTCTGCTAGCGGGAACTACGGGGAGCTGTTTTTT. Translated, it gives CASSYSASGNYGELFF. The rearrangement uses TRBV6-2 or TRBV6-3 and TRBJ2-2; 9 bases agree with TRBD2. Germline assignment: CDR1 MNHEY and CDR2 SVGEGT. There are 16 residues in the CDR3. Germline trimming cut 0 bases from V and 7 bases from J; bases unmatched to any gene: 6.

This clonotype was seen a handful of times. A library made for alpha chains picked up this beta chain off target, so its size means little. This chain links TRBV27 with TRBJ2-7, with 8 positions matching TRBD1. V lost 7 bases, J lost 5 bases, and 10 bases stayed unmatched. Germline V CDR1 and CDR2: MNHEY, SMNVEV (reference sequence). This CDR3 is built from 14 residues. The DNA of the CDR3 is TGTGCCAGCAACCGGGGGACAGGTTACCACGAGCAGTACTTC. Its translation is CASNRGTGYHEQYF.